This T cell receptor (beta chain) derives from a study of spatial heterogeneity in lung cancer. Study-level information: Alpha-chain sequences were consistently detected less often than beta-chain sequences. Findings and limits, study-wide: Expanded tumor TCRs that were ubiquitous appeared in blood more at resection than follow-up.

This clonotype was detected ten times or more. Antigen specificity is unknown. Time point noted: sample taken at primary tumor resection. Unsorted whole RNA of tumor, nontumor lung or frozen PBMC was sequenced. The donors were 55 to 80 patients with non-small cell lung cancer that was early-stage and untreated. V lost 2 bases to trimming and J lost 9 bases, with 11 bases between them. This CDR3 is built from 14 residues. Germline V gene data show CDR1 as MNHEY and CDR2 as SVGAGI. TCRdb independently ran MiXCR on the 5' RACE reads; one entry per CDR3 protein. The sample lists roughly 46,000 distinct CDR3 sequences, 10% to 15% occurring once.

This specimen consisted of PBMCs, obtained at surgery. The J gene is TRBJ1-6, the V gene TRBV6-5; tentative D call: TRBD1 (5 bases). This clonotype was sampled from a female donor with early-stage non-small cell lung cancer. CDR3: CASSYRGGGSPLHF. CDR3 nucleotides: TGTGCCAGCAGTTACCGGGGCGGCGGTTCACCCCTCCACTTT.